Listed below are T cell receptor beta chains from one sample, sequenced in a study of control samples from healthy donors and cancer patients. Libraries were prepared by immunoSEQ multiplex PCR; TCRdb keeps only in-frame clonotypes and omits some of them. Of some 140,000 clones listed, approximately 93% are singletons. Sequenced: blood. Receptors were obtained from a man between 40 and 49 years old in good health. Each CDR3 is given with its conserved first and last residue. The D gene is left open where the match is weak. Size values are once, few and many counts, or a class for expanded clones, and some rows have none.

J: TRBJ2-7; size: once; V: TRBV6-5; D: .; DNA: TGTGCCAGCAGTTACAAAGGATCAGTAGGATACGAGCAGTACTTC; CDR3: CASSYKGSVGYEQYF
J: TRBJ2-1; size: .; V: TRBV18; D: .; DNA: TGTGCCAGCTCACCACCCGCTACTAGAGCCTACAATGAGCAGTTCTTC; CDR3: CASSPPATRAYNEQFF
J: TRBJ1-5; size: .; V: TRBV3-1/TRBV3-2; D: .; DNA: TGTGCCAGCAGCCAAGGTCCCCATGGTCAGCCCCAGCATTTT; CDR3: CASSQGPHGQPQHF
J: TRBJ1-5; size: .; V: TRBV10-3; D: TRBD1; DNA: TGTGCCATCAGCCCTGGACAGGGCAATCAGCCCCAGCATTTT; CDR3: CAISPGQGNQPQHF
J: TRBJ2-3; size: .; V: TRBV7-2; D: .; DNA: TGTGCCAGCAGCTTTCCTAGCACAGATACGCAGTATTTT; CDR3: CASSFPSTDTQYF
J: TRBJ1-2; size: .; V: TRBV12-3/TRBV12-4; D: .; DNA: TGTGCCAGCAGTTTAACGGGGTATGGCTACACCTTC; CDR3: CASSLTGYGYTF
J: TRBJ2-7; size: few; V: TRBV5-1; D: TRBD1; DNA: TGCGCCAGCAGCTTCTCGACAGGGAACTACGAGCAGTACTTC; CDR3: CASSFSTGNYEQYF
J: TRBJ1-1; size: .; V: TRBV6-5; D: .; DNA: TGTGCCAGCAGTTACTCCTGGGTGGTGAACACTGAAGCTTTCTTT; CDR3: CASSYSWVVNTEAFF
J: TRBJ2-1; size: .; V: TRBV5-1; D: .; DNA: TGCGCCAGCAGCTTGGAGACAGGAGACAATGAGCAGTTCTTC; CDR3: CASSLETGDNEQFF
J: TRBJ2-5; size: .; V: TRBV6-5; D: .; DNA: TGTGCCAGCAGCCGGACAGCTCAAGAGACCCAGTACTTC; CDR3: CASSRTAQETQYF
J: TRBJ1-4; size: .; V: TRBV19; D: TRBD1; DNA: TGTGCCAGTACCAGGGGGCGCCTTGAAAAACTGTTTTTT; CDR3: CASTRGRLEKLFF
J: TRBJ1-6; size: .; V: TRBV5-1; D: .; DNA: TGCGCCAGCAGCGTGACGACGGGAACGAATTCACCCCTCCACTTT; CDR3: CASSVTTGTNSPLHF
J: TRBJ2-7; size: .; V: TRBV4-3; D: TRBD1; DNA: TGCGCCAGCAGCCAAGAAGTACAGGGGGCCTACGAGCAGTACTTC; CDR3: CASSQEVQGAYEQYF
J: TRBJ1-5; size: .; V: TRBV5-6; D: .; DNA: TGTGCCAGCAGCTTCGGGGTGGGCAATCAGCCCCAGCATTTT; CDR3: CASSFGVGNQPQHF
J: TRBJ2-7; size: .; V: TRBV20-1; D: .; DNA: TGCAGTGCTAGTAAGGCGGGATCCTACGAGCAGTACTTC; CDR3: CSASKAGSYEQYF
J: TRBJ2-7; size: .; V: TRBV5-1; D: .; DNA: TGCGCCAGCAGCTTGGTAGGGCAGGGTTTCAACGAGCAGTACTTC; CDR3: CASSLVGQGFNEQYF
J: TRBJ2-7; size: .; V: TRBV3-1/TRBV3-2; D: .; DNA: TGTGCCAGCAGCCATTTCCTCCGGTTCCACTACGAGCAGTACTTC; CDR3: CASSHFLRFHYEQYF
J: TRBJ2-7; size: .; V: TRBV19; D: .; DNA: TGTGCCAGTAGTTTCCGAGAGGGGCTATACGAGCAGTACTTC; CDR3: CASSFREGLYEQYF
J: TRBJ2-5; size: .; V: TRBV27; D: .; DNA: TGTGCCAGCAGTCCCGGGGCCAGGGGGGGGACCCAGTACTTC; CDR3: CASSPGARGGTQYF
J: TRBJ1-4; size: .; V: TRBV7-9; D: TRBD1; DNA: TGTGCCAGCAGCTCGACAGGGTGGCTGGTTGCAACTAATGAAAAACTGTTTTTT; CDR3: CASSSTGWLVATNEKLFF
J: TRBJ2-1; size: .; V: TRBV6-1; D: .; DNA: TGTGCCAGCAGTGATCACAGGGCCATCGAGGAGCAGTTCTTC; CDR3: CASSDHRAIEEQFF
J: TRBJ1-2; size: once; V: TRBV19; D: TRBD1; DNA: TGTGCCAGTAGTACGACAGGGGTCTATGGCTACACCTTC; CDR3: CASSTTGVYGYTF
J: TRBJ1-4; size: .; V: TRBV5-1; D: TRBD1; DNA: TGCGCCAGCAGCCCGGGACAGGGGGCAGAAGGAGAAAAACTGTTTTTT; CDR3: CASSPGQGAEGEKLFF
J: TRBJ1-3; size: .; V: TRBV14; D: TRBD1; DNA: TGTGCCAGCAGCCAAGATTGGGGACAGATTCTTGGAAACACCATATATTTT; CDR3: CASSQDWGQILGNTIYF
J: TRBJ1-1; size: .; V: TRBV24-1; D: .; DNA: TGTGCCACCAGTGATTTGAGGATTTCTCCCAGTTCGAACACTGAAGCTTTCTTT; CDR3: CATSDLRISPSSNTEAFF
J: TRBJ2-3; size: .; V: TRBV3-1/TRBV3-2; D: .; DNA: TGTGCCAGCAGCCCTTTGGGGCGAACAGATACGCAGTATTTT; CDR3: CASSPLGRTDTQYF
J: TRBJ1-1; size: .; V: TRBV19; D: .; DNA: TGTGCCAGTAGTATGGGCCTTGGGTCCACTGAAGCTTTCTTT; CDR3: CASSMGLGSTEAFF
J: TRBJ1-1; size: .; V: TRBV9; D: .; DNA: TGTGCCAGCAGCGTAGGAGGCGGGGTCACTGAAGCTTTCTTT; CDR3: CASSVGGGVTEAFF
J: TRBJ1-5; size: .; V: TRBV19; D: .; DNA: TGTGCCAGTAGTGGGGGGCAGGTCGACTGGCGGCATTTT; CDR3: CASSGGQVDWRHF
J: TRBJ2-7; size: .; V: TRBV5-1; D: .; DNA: TGCGCCAGCAGCTTCAGTCAGGGACTCTACGAGCAGTACTTC; CDR3: CASSFSQGLYEQYF
J: TRBJ2-7; size: .; V: TRBV20-1; D: TRBD2; DNA: TGCAGCGTCCGGGGGGGCGAGCAGTACTTC; CDR3: CSVRGGEQYF
J: TRBJ1-2; size: .; V: TRBV2; D: .; DNA: TGTGCCAGCAGTGGAGGGCAGAACTCTGGCTACACCTTC; CDR3: CASSGGQNSGYTF
J: TRBJ1-1; size: once; V: TRBV5-1; D: .; DNA: TGCGCCAGCAGCGAACGGGCCATGAACACTGAAGCTTTCTTT; CDR3: CASSERAMNTEAFF
J: TRBJ2-7; size: .; V: TRBV7-6; D: TRBD1; DNA: TGTGCCAGCAGCTTTGCGACAGGGTCCTACGAGCAGTACTTC; CDR3: CASSFATGSYEQYF
J: TRBJ2-3; size: few; V: TRBV7-2; D: .; DNA: TGTGCCAGCAGCTATAGGGCCAGCTTCACAGATACGCAGTATTTT; CDR3: CASSYRASFTDTQYF
J: TRBJ1-1; size: .; V: TRBV19; D: TRBD1; DNA: TGCGCCAGTAGTAAAACCAACAGGGGTCAGAACACTGAAGCTTTCTTT; CDR3: CASSKTNRGQNTEAFF
J: TRBJ2-1; size: few; V: TRBV5-1; D: .; DNA: TGCGCCAGCAGCTTGCGCCCAAATGAGCAGTTCTTC; CDR3: CASSLRPNEQFF
J: TRBJ2-7; size: once; V: TRBV4-1; D: .; DNA: TGCGCCAGCAGCCAAGATGGGAGGGGGGACTTCGAGCAGTACTTC; CDR3: CASSQDGRGDFEQYF
J: TRBJ1-6; size: .; V: TRBV5-1; D: .; DNA: TGCGCCAGCAGCTTGGGGGAGTCAAATTCACCCCTCCACTTT; CDR3: CASSLGESNSPLHF
J: TRBJ1-5; size: .; V: TRBV5-5; D: TRBD1; DNA: TGTGCCAGCAGCTCCGGGACAGGGAGCAATCAGCCCCAGCATTTT; CDR3: CASSSGTGSNQPQHF
J: TRBJ2-1; size: .; V: TRBV6-2/TRBV6-3; D: TRBD2; DNA: TGTGCCAGCAGCTTCTCTAGCGGGGGGGCAGGCGAGCAGTTCTTC; CDR3: CASSFSSGGAGEQFF
J: TRBJ2-1; size: .; V: TRBV24-1; D: .; DNA: TGTGCCACCAGTGATGGGGGGACACCTTACAATGAGCAGTTCTTC; CDR3: CATSDGGTPYNEQFF
J: TRBJ1-5; size: .; V: TRBV5-5; D: .; DNA: TGTGCCAGCAGCTTGGCGGGGGATGCGCCCCAGCATTTT; CDR3: CASSLAGDAPQHF
J: TRBJ1-1; size: .; V: TRBV12-3/TRBV12-4; D: .; DNA: TGTGCCAGCAGTTTGGTGCGGGACACTGAAGCTTTCTTT; CDR3: CASSLVRDTEAFF
J: TRBJ1-2; size: .; V: TRBV24-1; D: .; DNA: TGTGCCACCAGTGAACAAAACTATGGCTACACCTTC; CDR3: CATSEQNYGYTF